The 22 T cell receptor beta chains in this list originate from one sample, sequenced in a study of blood T cells in healthy people across ages. Then a second PCR, running roughly 7 to 11 cycles, was carried out with a sample-barcoded 5' primer and a J-beta primer mix. One entry per CDR3 protein, called by TCRdb with MiXCR from the 5' RACE reads. The sample carries some 760,000 distinct CDR3 sequences, approximately 25% recorded once. A further study also used this sample, focusing on T cells of mothers and their children.

The sample consisted of blood. The source is a boy younger than 18 in good health.

The count of this clonotype is one. The chain combines TRBV6-5 with TRBJ1-6; D call uncertain. Germline V gene lookup returns CDR1 MNHEY and CDR2 SVGAGI. Between the trimmed V and J ends, which lost 0 bases and 7 bases, there was a span of 13 bases. This CDR3 comprises 16 residues. CDR3 residues: CASSYSAGLPNSPLHF. CDR3 sequence (DNA): TGTGCCAGCAGTTACTCAGCCGGCCTTCCGAATTCACCCCTCCACTTT.

This clonotype was seen only a few times. The chain carries TRBV28 and TRBJ1-6; D is possibly TRBD1 (5 bases). Trimming pared 3 bases from V and 4 bases from J, leaving 10 bases between. CDR1 and CDR2 (germline): MDHEN, SYDVKM. The CDR3 is 15 amino acids. The CDR3 spells CASSFDSSYNSPLHF. The CDR3 DNA sequence: TGTGCCAGCAGTTTTGACAGTTCTTATAATTCACCCCTCCACTTT.

This chain links TRBV27 with TRBJ2-4; D not certain. The CDR3 spans 14 residues. Germline V gene data show CDR1 as MNHEY and CDR2 as SMNVEV (reference sequence). Trimming stripped 5 bases from V and 8 bases from J, with 16 bases between. The chain's CDR3 is CASSPDGLSHIQYF. The CDR3 nucleotides read TGTGCCAGCAGTCCCGACGGCCTTTCCCACATTCAGTACTTC.

This clonotype was recorded a few times. The V and J genes are TRBV2 and TRBJ2-7; unclear D gene. V was pared by 4 bases and J by 6 bases, with 19 bases between. The CDR3 consists of 15 residues. Germline values: CDR1 SNHLY, CDR2 FYNNEI. CDR3 nucleotides: TGTGCCAGCAGTGTAAGACAATCCCTGACGAGCGAGCAGTACTTC. The encoded protein is CASSVRQSLTSEQYF. The full variable domain, rest sourced from reference TRBV2 and TRBJ2-7, is EPEVTQTPSHQVTQMGQEVILRCVPISNHLYFYWYRQILGQKVEFLVSFYNNEISEKSEIFDDQFSVERPDGSNFTLKIRSTKLEDSAMYFCASSVRQSLTSEQYFGPGTRLTVT.

A few counts support this clonotype. The CDR3 sequence is CASSLVPGRAVDEQFF. The CDR3 bases are TGTGCCAGCAGTTTGGTGCCCGGGAGGGCCGTAGATGAGCAGTTCTTC. V is TRBV28 and J is TRBJ2-1; 8 nucleotides align to TRBD2. Per germline, CDR1 MDHEN and CDR2 SYDVKM. V trimming: 3 bases; J trimming: 8 bases; junction bases outside the gene matches: 12. CDR3 length: 16 residues.

This clonotype was found a few times. The chain joins TRBV6-1 to TRBJ2-7; D gene unclear. This CDR3 comprises 14 residues. Germline loops: CDR1 MNHNS, CDR2 SASEGT. The V and J ends lost 1 base and 2 bases respectively, with 9 bases between them. Here the CDR3 reads CASSEDNGTYEQYF. The CDR3 DNA is TGTGCCAGCAGTGAAGATAACGGAACCTACGAGCAGTACTTC.

This clonotype has only a few counts. The chain recombines TRBV25-1 with TRBJ1-3; no reliable D call. Germline V gene lookup returns CDR1 MGHDK and CDR2 SYGVNS. V was pared by 6 bases and J by 0 bases, with 9 bases between. The CDR3 extends over 14 amino acids. DNA of the CDR3: TGTGCCAGCAGCCGGACGGGCTCTGGAAACACCATATATTTT. Translation gives CASSRTGSGNTIYF.

This chain uses TRBV6-5 with TRBJ2-1; perhaps TRBD1 as D (6 bases). Trimming left V 2 bases short and J 5 bases short, with 10 bases between. The V gene's germline CDR1 is MNHEY and CDR2 SVGAGI. The CDR3 spans 14 residues. This CDR3 is CASSYAGGNNEQFF. CDR3 DNA sequence: TGTGCCAGCAGTTACGCTGGGGGCAACAATGAGCAGTTCTTC.

This clonotype was picked up a small number of times. V is TRBV20-1 and J is TRBJ2-3, with D perhaps matching TRBD2 (5 bases). Germline CDR1 reads DFQATT; CDR2 reads SNEGSKA (reference sequence). Trimming cost V 4 bases and J 2 bases, with 13 bases left between them. The CDR3 consists of 14 residues. The CDR3 DNA is TGCAGTGCTAATGAGCGGCTACCCACAGATACGCAGTATTTT. It yields the protein CSANERLPTDTQYF.

This clonotype was observed a few times. This sequence joins TRBV27 and TRBJ2-5, with unresolved D. The DNA end is more similar to TRBJ2-7, so the J call may be wrong. The CDR3 is 14 amino acids. From germline, CDR1 is MNHEY and CDR2 SMNVEV (reference sequence). This chain's CDR3 is CAIKPRSTSYEQYF. The CDR3 region has the DNA TGTGCCATTAAACCCCGGTCGACATCCTACGAGCAGTACTTC.

The rearrangement joins TRBV20-1 to TRBJ2-3; D is possibly TRBD1 (7 bases). CDR3 size: 14 residues. V lost 6 bases to trimming and J lost 3 bases, with 16 bases between them. The germline V gene has CDR1 DFQATT and CDR2 SNEGSKA (reference sequence). CDR3 nucleotide sequence: TGCAGTGCCACCAGGGGGGCTTGGACAGATACGCAGTATTTT. The encoded protein is CSATRGAWTDTQYF.

A few counts support this clonotype. The gene calls are TRBV5-1 and TRBJ2-7; tentatively, D is TRBD1 (6 bases). Trimming cost V 3 bases and J 5 bases, with 12 bases left between them. In germline, CDR1 is SGHRS, CDR2 YFSETQ. The CDR3 has 13 residues. CDR3 in amino acids: CASSSQGFDEQYF. CDR3 DNA: TGCGCCAGCAGCTCACAGGGTTTCGACGAGCAGTACTTC. The full variable domain, in which reference TRBV5-1 and TRBJ2-7 provide the parts outside the CDR3, is KAGVTQTPRYLIKTRGQQVTLSCSPISGHRSVSWYQQTPGQGLQFLFEYFSETQRNKGNFPGRFSGRQFSNSRSEMNVSTLELGDSALYLCASSSQGFDEQYFGPGTRLTVT.

This clonotype was counted between two and nine times. For the CDR3, the DNA is TGTGCCAGTAGTCCAGGGATCTCGAACACTGAAGCTTTCTTT. It translates to CASSPGISNTEAFF. The J gene is TRBJ1-1, the V gene TRBV19, with D possibly TRBD1 on 5 matching bases. CDR1 and CDR2 (germline): LNHDA, SQIVND (reference sequence). The ends were cut back, 5 bases at V and 1 base at J, with 11 bases in the middle. CDR3 length equals 14 residues.

This clonotype was recorded a few times. The rearrangement links TRBV11-1 to TRBJ2-1, with TRBD2 as a possible D gene (6 bases). Trimming took 5 bases from V and 9 from J, leaving 8 bases between them. The V gene's germline CDR1 is SGHAT and CDR2 FQDESV (reference sequence). The CDR3 loop spans 11 amino acids. The CDR3 reads CASSPSAEQFF. The DNA for the CDR3 is TGTGCCAGCAGCCCTAGCGCTGAGCAGTTCTTC.

This clonotype showed up just a few times. This chain links TRBV7-6 with TRBJ2-3; D is unresolved. Trimming took 4 bases from V and 6 from J, leaving 11 bases between them. The CDR3 extends over 13 amino acids. The germline V gene encodes CDR1 SGHVS and CDR2 FNYEAQ. For the CDR3, the DNA is TGTGCCAGCAGCTATACCTTCGGGGATACGCAGTATTTT. Amino acids: CASSYTFGDTQYF.

The chain uses TRBV4-2 and TRBJ2-5, with D perhaps TRBD1 or TRBD2 (6 bases each). The closer fit of TRBJ2-7 to the DNA end suggests the J call may be wrong. The CDR3 consists of 16 residues. Per the germline V gene, CDR1 is LGHNA and CDR2 is YNFKEQ. The CDR3 DNA is TGTGCCAGCAGCCAAGTGGGGGGCGGGCCCTCCTACGAGCAGTACTTC. Translating it yields CASSQVGGGPSYEQYF.

The chain has TRBV20-1 and TRBJ2-7, with D unclear. The ends were cut back, 1 base at V and 2 bases at J, with 9 bases in the middle. The CDR3 runs 13 residues. Germline V gene data show CDR1 as DFQATT and CDR2 as SNEGSKA (reference sequence). The CDR3 sequence: CSARGIGPYEQYF. DNA for the CDR3: TGCAGTGCTAGAGGGATCGGGCCCTACGAGCAGTACTTC.

This chain uses TRBV6-6 with TRBJ2-7; D is perhaps TRBD1 or TRBD2 (5 bases each). The J call may be wrong; the DNA end is better matched by TRBJ2-5. Germline CDR1 is MNHNY and CDR2 is SVGAGI (reference sequence). There are 14 residues in the CDR3. CDR3: CASSYSGVQETQYF. The CDR3 DNA is TGTGCCAGCAGTTACTCGGGGGTCCAAGAGACCCAGTACTTC.

The chain joins TRBV7-3 to TRBJ1-1; D call uncertain. The germline gives CDR1 SGHTA, CDR2 FQGTGA. This CDR3 spans 15 amino acids. Deletions cut 2 bases from V and 1 base from J, with 11 bases between. CDR3 sequence (DNA): TGTGCCAGCAGCTTAGTCGGCCTACAGAACACTGAAGCTTTCTTT. Residues: CASSLVGLQNTEAFF. Full variable domain (remainder filled in from reference TRBV7-3 and TRBJ1-1): GAGVSQTPSNKVTEKGKYVELRCDPISGHTALYWYRQSLGQGPEFLIYFQGTGAADDSGLPNDRFFAVRPEGSVSTLKIQRTERGDSAVYLCASSLVGLQNTEAFFGQGTRLTVV.

This clonotype was counted between two and nine times. CDR3 nucleotide sequence: TGTGCCAGCATGATCGAGAGTTACTATGGCTACACCTTC. Amino acids: CASMIESYYGYTF. The chain carries TRBV6-6 and TRBJ1-2; D is unresolved. V dropped 7 bases and J dropped 3 bases, with 12 bases sitting between them. Germline V gene lookup returns CDR1 MNHNY and CDR2 SVGAGI (reference sequence). This CDR3 has 13 residues.

The gene calls are TRBV29-1 and TRBJ2-3; D is possibly TRBD1 (6 bases). This CDR3 has 14 residues. Trimming removed 5 bases at V and 0 bases at J, with 12 bases between. CDR1 SQVTM and CDR2 ANQGSEA come from the germline V gene. Here the CDR3 DNA reads TGCAGCGTTAGTAACAGGGTCAGCACAGATACGCAGTATTTT. Translating gives CSVSNRVSTDTQYF.

The chain uses TRBV7-9 and TRBJ1-5; 8 bases are shared with TRBD1. Looked up from germline, CDR1 is SEHNR and CDR2 is FQNEAQ (reference sequence). This CDR3 contains 14 residues. With 6 bases clipped from V and 6 bases from J, the junction kept 7 bases outside the gene matches. The CDR3 is CASSAGQGSQPQHF. In DNA form, the CDR3 reads TGTGCCAGCAGTGCAGGACAGGGCTCTCAGCCCCAGCATTTT.